This entry features one T cell receptor (beta chain) sequence. The data belong to a study of T cell changes during pregnancy in multiple sclerosis. Libraries were prepared by immunoSEQ multiplex PCR; TCRdb keeps only in-frame clonotypes and omits some of them. Of roughly 110,000 clones in the sample, about 90% were seen once. The sequencing used peripheral blood, collected after pregnancy. This receptor was obtained from a female donor with multiple sclerosis, enrolled in a pregnancy study.

The CDR3 nucleotides are TGTGCCAGCAGGGACAGGGTTTACACCGGGGAGCTGTTTTTT. Residues: CASRDRVYTGELFF. This sequence joins TRBV6-6 and TRBJ2-2, with 8 positions matching TRBD1. After removal of 6 bases from V and 3 bases from J, the junction contained 3 bases not matched to a gene. CDR1 and CDR2 (germline): MNHNY, SVGAGI (reference sequence). CDR3 length: 14 amino acids.